The clone carrying this T cell receptor beta chain was recorded many times. These data come from a study of human T cells and chemical hapten exposure. As handled by the study authors: Just over 95,000 TCRs per sample was the median, with a range of about 20,000 to 690,600. One entry per CDR3 protein results from TCRdb running MiXCR on the RACE reads. The V and J calls and clone size are TCRdb's, not the authors'. The repertoire holds 40,000 or so distinct CDR3 sequences, with 3% to 4.5% as singletons. Specified time point: patch test 1, 2 weeks after DPC sensitization. Described treatment: therapeutic diphenylcyclopropenone sensitization with weekly scalp DPC. The starting material, unfractionated whole blood, was used for total RNA extraction. Investigators collected blood before applying each patch test. Germline loops: CDR1 MNHEY, CDR2 SMNVEV (reference sequence). V lost 8 bases, J lost 4 bases, and 20 bases lay in between. The CDR3 totals 16 residues.

The receptor was isolated from a man aged 50 to 59 with alopecia areata. Some clones in this sample may be carry-over from other donors' samples. The chain uses TRBV27 and TRBJ2-2, with D unresolved. The sequencing here drew on whole blood, taken in connection with sensitization to the hapten diphenylcyclopropenone (DPC). CDR3 region: CASGYTTGTGTGELFF. The CDR3 DNA follows: TGTGCCAGCGGCTATACGACTGGTACTGGCACCGGGGAGCTGTTTTTT.